The 21 T cell receptor beta chains below were found in one sample sequenced in a study of regulatory T cells in long-lasting Graves disease. According to the study, TCR beta libraries were built with iRepertoire HTBI primers and CDR3-region Arm-PCR. TCRdb re-derived calls from the multiplex PCR reads in MiXCR, one entry per CDR3 protein. The data show roughly 500,000 distinct CDR3 sequences, with around 15% seen just once and roughly 18% held by the top ten. Noted time point: newly diagnosed GD, antithyroid drugs for less than 3 months. Extracted PBMC RNA gave rise to the TCR library. These sequences were also reported in another study, on T cells in Graves' hyperthyroidism and ophthalmopathy.

The material was peripheral blood mononuclear cells (PBMCs), obtained at new diagnosis, from a patient treated with antithyroid drugs. The receptor source for this set is a woman aged 45-65 years with Graves disease.

The chain employs TRBV10-3 and TRBJ2-5, with TRBD2 matching over 14 bases. V lost 4 bases and J lost 0; bases outside the gene matches: 10. In germline, CDR1 is ENHRY, CDR2 SYGVKD. The CDR3 extends over 19 amino acids. CDR3 residues: CAISGAGTSGSPHQETQYF. CDR3 DNA sequence: TGTGCCATCAGTGGCGCCGGGACTAGCGGGAGTCCCCACCAAGAGACCCAGTACTTC.

The V call is TRBV3-1, the J call TRBJ2-5; 8 bases line up with TRBD2. CDR3 length: 18 amino acids. Germline CDR1 LGHDT, CDR2 YNNKEL (reference sequence). The ends lost 2 bases at V and 0 bases at J; junction bases unmatched: 11. In DNA form, the CDR3 reads TGTGCCAGCAGCCAACCACCGGGACTAGGAGGGTACCAAGAGACCCAGTACTTC. The encoded protein is CASSQPPGLGGYQETQYF.

This clonotype was counted ten times or more. The J gene is TRBJ2-1, the V gene TRBV24-1, with 9 positions matching TRBD2. Germline V gene data show CDR1 as KGHDR and CDR2 as SFDVKD. The CDR3 sequence is 15 residues long. V lost 11 bases, J lost 7 bases, and 14 bases stayed unmatched. CDR3 coding DNA: TGTGCCATCGCCCATGGGACTAGCAGTTATAATGAGCAGTTCTTC. Translated: CAIAHGTSSYNEQFF.

In its sample, this clonotype was seen a few times. V gene TRBV9 combines with J gene TRBJ2-2, with D maybe TRBD2 (6 bases). CDR1 is SGDLS, CDR2 YYNGEE, per germline. V was cut by 1 base and J by 7 bases, with 14 bases left in between. The CDR3 runs 15 residues. The CDR3 reads CASSVTGAGGGELFF. The CDR3 bases are TGTGCCAGCAGCGTAACGGGAGCTGGTGGCGGGGAGCTGTTTTTT.

This clonotype was detected many times. The CDR3 bases are TGTGCCAGCTCACCAGCGGGAGCGGGACCTATCTACGAGCAGTACTTC. Translation gives CASSPAGAGPIYEQYF. The chain carries TRBV18 and TRBJ2-7; 7 nucleotides align to TRBD2. With V trimmed by 2 bases and J by 3 bases, 10 bases remained unmatched. The length of the CDR3 is 16 residues. CDR1 is KGHSH and CDR2 is LQKENI in the germline V gene.

This clonotype appeared many times. The CDR3, as DNA: TGTGCCAGCTCACCGGGACAGGAGGAAAAACTGTTTTTT. It translates to CASSPGQEEKLFF. This chain uses TRBV18 with TRBJ1-4; TRBD1 matches at 8 bases. The CDR3 consists of 13 residues. CDR1 KGHSH and CDR2 LQKENI come from the germline V gene. J gave up 8 bases and V 3 bases, and 2 bases lay outside the gene matches.

The table lists this clonotype with a count of one. A read error is likely here: a far larger clone is one base away. Given the absence of the conserved phenylalanine or tryptophan at the CDR3 end, a read error is likely. V usage is TRBV27 and J usage is TRBJ1-5, with 7 positions matching TRBD1. CDR3 length equals 14 residues. The V segment lost 6 bases and the J segment 4 bases; nucleotides outside the gene matches: 6. Looked up from germline, CDR1 is MNHEY and CDR2 is SMNVEV (reference sequence). The CDR3 nucleotides are TGTGCCAGCAGCTTGGGACAGCCAAATCAGCCCCAGCATTAT. Amino acid sequence: CASSLGQPNQPQHY.

This clonotype was recorded many times. This chain uses TRBV6-2 or TRBV6-3 with TRBJ2-7; 8 bases map to TRBD2. Germline V gene data show CDR1 as MNHEY and CDR2 as SVGEGT. Losses at the gene ends were 3 bases for V and 1 base for J; bases not matched to a gene: 14. The CDR3 extends over 18 amino acids. The CDR3 sequence is CASSYWLRGGRTSYEQYF. As DNA, the CDR3 is TGTGCCAGCAGTTATTGGCTTCGAGGCGGGAGGACGTCCTACGAGCAGTACTTC.

This clonotype has a handful of counts. The chain combines TRBV10-1 with TRBJ1-1; 9 nucleotides match TRBD1. After removal of 2 bases from V and 10 bases from J, the junction contained 2 bases not matched to a gene. The CDR3 has 12 amino acids. The germline gives CDR1 WNHNN, CDR2 SYGVQD (reference sequence). The chain's CDR3 is CASSEDRGTAFF. The CDR3 nucleotides are TGCGCCAGCAGTGAGGACAGGGGGACAGCTTTCTTT.

Comments on this clonotype: This sequence may be a read error, since a much larger clone differs from it by one base. J is TRBJ1-1 and V is TRBV6-1; D unresolved. CDR1 and CDR2 (germline): MNHNS, SASEGT. This CDR3 region has 12 residues. The V end lost 4 bases, the J end lost 7 bases, and 10 bases lay between the germline ends. The CDR3 reads CASSAVDIEAFF. CDR3 bases: TGTGCCAGCAGTGCAGTAGACATTGAAGCTTTCTTT.

This clonotype was observed once. V usage is TRBV19 and J usage is TRBJ2-5; weak D call: TRBD1 (5 bases). The germline V gene has CDR1 LNHDA and CDR2 SQIVND (reference sequence). Trimming took 9 bases from V and 2 from J, leaving 13 bases between them. The CDR3 runs to 13 residues. The CDR3 region is CASAQVTQETQYF. DNA of the CDR3: TGTGCCAGCGCACAGGTTACTCAAGAGACCCAGTACTTC.

The table lists this clonotype with many counts. This chain joins TRBV7-9 and TRBJ2-7; 9 positions match TRBD1. The CDR3 consists of 14 residues. Losses at the gene ends were 4 bases for V and 5 bases for J; bases not matched to a gene: 6. Germline loops: CDR1 SEHNR, CDR2 FQNEAQ (reference sequence). The CDR3 DNA reads as TGTGCCAGCAGCTCGGGACAGGGAATAGACGAGCAGTACTTC. Residues: CASSSGQGIDEQYF.

This clonotype was counted at least ten times. The rearrangement joins TRBV7-8 to TRBJ2-7; D is tentatively TRBD1 or TRBD2 (5 bases each). Germline CDR1 reads SGHVS; CDR2 reads FQNEAQ. The length of the CDR3 is 15 residues. V was cut by 5 bases and J by 2 bases, with 16 bases left in between. CDR3 nucleotides: TGTGCCAGCAGCCCCACGGGACGGGGACCCTACGAGCAGTACTTC. This sequence encodes CASSPTGRGPYEQYF.

This clonotype was observed at least ten times. The V call is TRBV5-5, the J call TRBJ2-2; weak D call: TRBD2 (5 bases). The V and J ends lost 0 bases and 1 base respectively, with 10 bases between them. This CDR3 is built from 16 residues. Germline CDR1 reads SGHKS; CDR2 reads YYEKEE (reference sequence). The CDR3 sequence: CASSLGLALNTGELFF. The CDR3 DNA reads TGTGCCAGCAGCTTGGGGCTAGCCCTGAACACCGGGGAGCTGTTTTTT.

The J gene is TRBJ2-1, the V gene TRBV27; the match to TRBD2 covers 13 bases. The CDR3 has 16 amino acids. J was trimmed by 9 bases and V by 3 bases; bases with no gene match: 8. Per the germline V gene, CDR1 is MNHEY and CDR2 is SMNVEV (reference sequence). The CDR3 sequence: CASSFSGLAGALEQFF. Here the CDR3 DNA reads TGTGCCAGCAGTTTCTCCGGACTAGCGGGAGCTCTTGAGCAGTTCTTC.

J is TRBJ2-2 and V is TRBV5-5, with 8 bases lining up with TRBD1. The ends lost 4 bases at V and 1 base at J; junction bases unmatched: 3. The CDR3 is 15 residues long. Germline assignment: CDR1 SGHKS and CDR2 YYEKEE (reference sequence). CDR3 protein: CASSGQGRNTGELFF. The CDR3 nucleotides read TGTGCCAGCAGCGGACAGGGTAGGAACACCGGGGAGCTGTTTTTT.

This clonotype has only a few counts. The gene calls are TRBV24-1 and TRBJ1-1; 9 positions match TRBD1. V gave up 3 bases and J gave up 1 base; unmatched junction bases: 2. The germline V gene encodes CDR1 KGHDR and CDR2 SFDVKD. The CDR3 is 15 residues long. The CDR3: CATSDPGQGNTEAFF. The CDR3 nucleotides are TGTGCCACCAGTGATCCGGGACAGGGGAACACTGAAGCTTTCTTT.

This clonotype has a count of ten or more. V usage is TRBV12-3 or TRBV12-4 and J usage is TRBJ2-5; D uncertain. Trimming took 2 bases from V and 4 from J, leaving 5 bases between them. The CDR3 has 12 amino acids. CDR3 amino acids: CASSLLGETQYF. CDR3 coding DNA: TGTGCCAGCAGTTTACTAGGAGAGACCCAGTACTTC.

This clonotype occurred many times. The chain couples TRBV6-2 or TRBV6-3 to TRBJ2-5; D is uncertain. This CDR3 region has 16 residues. CDR1 is MNHEY and CDR2 is SVGEGT in the germline V gene. V lost 2 bases, J lost 5 bases, and 18 bases lay in between. In DNA, the CDR3 is TGTGCCAGCAGTTACCCAGTGGCTTTAGGAATGGAGACCCAGTACTTC. Translated: CASSYPVALGMETQYF.

This chain joins TRBV5-1 and TRBJ2-7, with D unclear. The CDR3 consists of 14 residues. Per the germline V gene, CDR1 is SGHRS and CDR2 is YFSETQ. V dropped 0 bases and J dropped 2 bases, with 9 bases sitting between them. The CDR3 region is CASSLDSRPYEQYF. CDR3 nucleotides: TGCGCCAGCAGCTTGGACTCACGGCCCTACGAGCAGTACTTC.

The V and J genes are TRBV28 and TRBJ1-4, with D tentatively TRBD1 (5 bases). The CDR3 is 16 amino acids. CDR1 and CDR2 (germline): MDHEN, SYDVKM. V was pared by 6 bases and J by 4 bases, with 18 bases between. CDR3 coding DNA: TGTGCCAGCAGGGGTCCGGGGCCCCCTCTTAATGAAAAACTGTTTTTT. Translated, it gives CASRGPGPPLNEKLFF.